This T cell receptor beta chain was sequenced for a study of read filtering for tumor transcriptome and immune sequencing. Study-level information: Revised staging placed roughly eight patients in R-ISS I, 15 to 20 in II, six or seven in III. DNase treatment preceded whole-transcriptome library preparation. Study-level points and caveats: Sorted CD138-negative bone marrow cells were not purified T cells.

There are many counts of this clonotype. What it binds is not known. The library was built from about 400 ng RNA with molecular barcoded adaptors for alpha/delta and beta/gamma chains. Each CDR3 protein gets one entry after TCRdb re-called the reads with MiXCR. Among about 57,000 distinct CDR3 sequences listed, around 13% were seen once. The V gene lost 3 bases and the J gene lost 0 bases, with 9 bases spanning the gap. The CDR3 runs to 15 residues. The receptor was derived from a donor older than 35 with multiple myeloma. The chain uses TRBV12-3 or TRBV12-4 and TRBJ1-5, with D possibly being TRBD1 (5 bases). Sequences were obtained from a population of CD138-negative cells sorted from bone marrow. The CDR3 spells CASSFGGNSNQPQHF. The DNA for the CDR3 is TGTGCCAGCAGTTTTGGGGGGAATAGCAATCAGCCCCAGCATTTT.